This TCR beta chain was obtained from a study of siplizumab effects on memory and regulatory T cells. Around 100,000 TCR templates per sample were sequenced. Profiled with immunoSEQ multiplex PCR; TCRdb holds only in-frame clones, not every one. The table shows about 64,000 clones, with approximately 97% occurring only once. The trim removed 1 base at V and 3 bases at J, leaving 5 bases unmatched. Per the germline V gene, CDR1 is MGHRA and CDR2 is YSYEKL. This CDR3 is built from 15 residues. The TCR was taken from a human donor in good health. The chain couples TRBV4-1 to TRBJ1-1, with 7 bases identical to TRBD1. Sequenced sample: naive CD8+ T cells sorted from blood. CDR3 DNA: TGCGCCAGCAGCCAAGGGGGTACAGGGGACACTGAAGCTTTCTTT. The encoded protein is CASSQGGTGDTEAFF.